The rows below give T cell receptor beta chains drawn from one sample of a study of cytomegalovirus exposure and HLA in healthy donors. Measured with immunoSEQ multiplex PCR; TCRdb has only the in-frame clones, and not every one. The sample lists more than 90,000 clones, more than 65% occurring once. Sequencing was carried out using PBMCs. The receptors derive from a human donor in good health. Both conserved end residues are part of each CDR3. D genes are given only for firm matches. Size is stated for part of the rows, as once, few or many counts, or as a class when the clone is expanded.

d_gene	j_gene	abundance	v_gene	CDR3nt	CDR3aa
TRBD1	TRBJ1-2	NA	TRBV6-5	TGTGCCAGCAGTTTCACAGGGGAATTTGGCTACACCTTC	CASSFTGEFGYTF
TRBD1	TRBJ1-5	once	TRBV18	TGTGCCAGCTCACCGGAGACAGGGGGGGGGAATCAGCCCCAGCATTTT	CASSPETGGGNQPQHF
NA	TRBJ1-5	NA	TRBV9	TGTGCCAGCAGCGACTCCAGGGCTAGCAATCAGCCCCAGCATTTT	CASSDSRASNQPQHF
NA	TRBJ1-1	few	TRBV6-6	TGTGCCAGCAGTTACGCGGACAGTCAAGCTTTCTTT	CASSYADSQAFF
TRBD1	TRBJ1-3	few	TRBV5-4	TGTGCCAGCAGCGCAAGGACAGGGGGCGGAAACACCATATATTTT	CASSARTGGGNTIYF
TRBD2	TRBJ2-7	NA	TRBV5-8	TGTGCCAGCAGCTTGTCACTAGCGGGAGTCGAGCAGTACTTC	CASSLSLAGVEQYF
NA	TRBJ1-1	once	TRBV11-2	TGTGCCAGCAGCTTAGCGACAGTAGCTGAAGCTTTCTTT	CASSLATVAEAFF
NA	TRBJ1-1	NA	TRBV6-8	TGTGCCAGCAGTGGGACAAGCCCTGAAGCTTTCTTT	CASSGTSPEAFF
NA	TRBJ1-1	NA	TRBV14	TGTGCCAGCAGCCAGGGCTACGTTTTGAACACTGAAGCTTTCTTT	CASSQGYVLNTEAFF
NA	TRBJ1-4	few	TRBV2	TGTGCCAGCATCCGGGACATAGATGAAAAACTGTTTTTT	CASIRDIDEKLFF
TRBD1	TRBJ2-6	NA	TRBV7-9	TGTTCCAGCAGCATTACAGGGGGCGCTGGGGCCAACGTCCTGACTTTC	CSSSITGGAGANVLTF
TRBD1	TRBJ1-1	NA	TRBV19	TGTGCCAGTAGTATTTATACAGGGGGTGGCACTGAAGCTTTCTTT	CASSIYTGGGTEAFF
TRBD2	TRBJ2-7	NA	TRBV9	TGTGCCAGCAGCGTTAAGCGGGACTCCTACGAGCAGTACTTC	CASSVKRDSYEQYF
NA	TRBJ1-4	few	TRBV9	TGTGCCAGCAGCGTAGGTTCGTACAGGTCAACGTCGAGGGAAAAACTGTTTTTT	CASSVGSYRSTSREKLFF
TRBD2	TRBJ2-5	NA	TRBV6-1	TGTGCCAGCCCCCCGGGGGGATTAGAGACCCAGTACTTC	CASPPGGLETQYF
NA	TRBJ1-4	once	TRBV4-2	TGTGCCAGCAGCCGATTACAGGGTGTCGGCAGTAATGAAAAACTGTTTTTT	CASSRLQGVGSNEKLFF
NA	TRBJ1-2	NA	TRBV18	TGTGCCAGCTCACCAAGCACGGGGGGGCTTTACGGCTACACCTTC	CASSPSTGGLYGYTF
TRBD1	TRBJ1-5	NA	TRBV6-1	TGTGCCAGCAGTGACAGGGGGTGGGATAGCAATCAGCCCCAGCATTTT	CASSDRGWDSNQPQHF
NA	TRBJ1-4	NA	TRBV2	TGTGCCAGCAGGGGGGGTTGGCTGATGAATGAAAAACTGTTTTTT	CASRGGWLMNEKLFF
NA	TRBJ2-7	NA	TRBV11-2	TGTGCCAGCAGCTTAGCGCCTATGTACGAGCAGTACTTC	CASSLAPMYEQYF
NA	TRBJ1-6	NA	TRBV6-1	TGTGCCAGCAGAGGACAGTCTAATTCACCCCTCCACTTT	CASRGQSNSPLHF
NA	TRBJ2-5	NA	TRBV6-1	TGTGCCAGCATCCAGGGTTCAGAGACCCAGTACTTC	CASIQGSETQYF
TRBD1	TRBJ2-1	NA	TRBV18	TGTGCCAGCTCACCACTAACAGGGGGCACTTACAATGAGCAGTTCTTC	CASSPLTGGTYNEQFF
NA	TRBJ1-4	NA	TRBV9	TGTGCCAGCAGCCCCCAGGGGCACGTCAATGAAAAACTGTTTTTT	CASSPQGHVNEKLFF
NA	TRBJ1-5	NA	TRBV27	TGTGCCAGCAGTCCCGCAGGGGTTAGGGGCAATCAGCCCCAGCATTTT	CASSPAGVRGNQPQHF
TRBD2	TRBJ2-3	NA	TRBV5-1	TGCGCCAGCAGGCCAGCGGGGGGTTTCACAGATACGCAGTATTTT	CASRPAGGFTDTQYF
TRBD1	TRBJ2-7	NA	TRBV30	TGTGCCTGGTCGCTGACAGGGTGCGAGCAGTACTTC	CAWSLTGCEQYF
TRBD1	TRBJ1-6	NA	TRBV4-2	TGTGCCAGCAGCCAGCGCGGACAGGCTAATTCACCCCTCCACTTT	CASSQRGQANSPLHF
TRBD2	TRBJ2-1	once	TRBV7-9	TGTGCCAGCAGCGCCTCGGGGGGGGACTTTGAGCAGTTCTTC	CASSASGGDFEQFF
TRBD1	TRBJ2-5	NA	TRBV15	TGTGCCACCAGCAGATTGGGACAGGGGGAAGAGACCCAGTACTTC	CATSRLGQGEETQYF
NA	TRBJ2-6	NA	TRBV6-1	TGTGCCAGCATTATTGGGGGCGGTGGGGCCAACGTCCTGACTTTC	CASIIGGGGANVLTF
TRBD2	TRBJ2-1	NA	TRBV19	TGTGCCAGTAAGCACAACCTAGCGGCCAATGAGCAGTTCTTC	CASKHNLAANEQFF
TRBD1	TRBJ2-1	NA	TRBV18	TGTGCCAGCTCACCAGGACAGGGAATAGGGCAGTTCTTC	CASSPGQGIGQFF
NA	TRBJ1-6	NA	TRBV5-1	TGCGCCAGCAGCGTCATTGGGACTGGTTCACCCCTCCACTTT	CASSVIGTGSPLHF
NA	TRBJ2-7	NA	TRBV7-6	TGTGCCAGCAGCCGGGAAGAACGAGGGGAGCAGTACTTC	CASSREERGEQYF
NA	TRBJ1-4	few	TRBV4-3	TGCGCCAGCAGCCAAGAGGCTCATGCTAATGAAAAACTGTTTTTT	CASSQEAHANEKLFF
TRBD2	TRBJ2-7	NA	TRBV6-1	TGTGCCAGCAGTGCAGCGGGGCCCCCCTGCGAGCAGTACTTC	CASSAAGPPCEQYF
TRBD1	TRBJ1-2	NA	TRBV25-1	TGTGCCAGCAGCGAAACTCGAATTCAGGGGGCGGACTATGGCTACACCTTC	CASSETRIQGADYGYTF
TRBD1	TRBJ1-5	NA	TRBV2	TGTGCCAGCAGCCCCCGGGACAGCGGCAATCAGCCCCAGCATTTT	CASSPRDSGNQPQHF
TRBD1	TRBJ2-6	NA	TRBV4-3	TGCGCCAGCAGCCAAGAAATACAGGGGCCCTCTGGGGCCAACGTCCTGACTTTC	CASSQEIQGPSGANVLTF
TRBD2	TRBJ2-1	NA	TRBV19	TGTGCCAGTAGTATAGCGTGGCCTAGCGGGGACAATGAGCAGTTCTTC	CASSIAWPSGDNEQFF
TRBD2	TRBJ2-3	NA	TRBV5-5	TGTGCCAGCAGCCGACCGTCGGCGGGAGAAACAGATACGCAGTATTTT	CASSRPSAGETDTQYF
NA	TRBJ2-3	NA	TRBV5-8	TGTGCCAGCAGCTTGGAGCGGTACACAGATACGCAGTATTTT	CASSLERYTDTQYF
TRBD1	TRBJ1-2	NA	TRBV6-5	TGTGCCAGCAGTTACTCCCGGACAGGGTACAACTATGGCTACACCTTC	CASSYSRTGYNYGYTF